This T cell receptor (beta chain) was documented in a study of blood T cell repertoires in COVID-19. Across the whole study: Acute and convalescent COVID-19 samples came from the United States, Italy and Spain.

Study processing details: The authors estimated nucleated cell counts from reference gene primer amplification. This table comes from immunoSEQ multiplex PCR, and its TCRdb copy is limited to in-frame clones, with some not included. For V, J and clone size, that table is used; D and trimming come from the DNA. This repertoire shows around 250,000 clones, 80% to 90% found once; its top ten account for 1.5% to 2%. Recruitment covered about 25 US areas and drew participants whose ages spanned about 18 to 100 years. Self-reported history from a screening survey and questionnaire set each donor's cohort. V shed 3 bases, J shed 3 bases, and the junction held 3 bases outside the gene matches. The CDR3 consists of 15 residues. CDR1 DFQATT and CDR2 SNEGSKA come from the germline V gene (reference sequence).

Source material: PBMCs or T cells enriched from blood (not recorded which). The chain employs TRBV20-1 and TRBJ1-6; 9 nucleotides line up with TRBD1. The receptor was derived from a woman aged 45-60 years who had recovered from COVID-19. In DNA form, the CDR3 reads TGCAGTGCTAGTGGGACAGGGCGCTATAATTCACCCCTCCACTTT. Amino acid sequence: CSASGTGRYNSPLHF.